These 20 T cell receptor beta chains share one sample of origin, sequenced in a study of regulatory T cells in long-lasting Graves disease. Sequencing libraries for TCR beta were prepared with iRepertoire HTBI primers and Arm-PCR of CDR3 regions. TCRdb re-derived calls from the multiplex PCR reads in MiXCR, one entry per CDR3 protein. The table has some 320,000 distinct CDR3 sequences, 15% to 20% seen once; the top ten hold about two fifths. Time point defined: newly diagnosed GD, antithyroid drugs for less than 3 months. With RNA extracted from PBMCs as input, the TCR library was made. The sample consisted of peripheral blood mononuclear cells (PBMCs), taken at new diagnosis, from a patient treated with antithyroid drugs. The receptors stem from a female donor with Graves disease.

This clonotype turned up a few times. The chain couples TRBV5-1 to TRBJ2-1, with D perhaps matching TRBD2 (5 bases). The germline V gene has CDR1 SGHRS and CDR2 YFSETQ. The CDR3 totals 12 residues. V lost 5 bases, J lost 8 bases, and 11 bases lay in between. The chain's CDR3 is CASRRGFDEQFF. The CDR3 DNA sequence: TGCGCCAGCAGGAGAGGGTTTGATGAGCAGTTCTTC.

This clonotype was counted ten times or more. The chain joins TRBV11-2 to TRBJ2-1, with 10 nucleotides matching TRBD1. Trimming at V came to 8 bases and at J to 3 bases, leaving 4 bases not matched to a gene. The length of the CDR3 is 14 residues. Germline V CDR1 and CDR2: SGHAT, FQNNGV. Written as DNA, the CDR3 is TGTGCCAGCGTCAGGACAGGGGGCTACAATGAGCAGTTCTTC. As protein: CASVRTGGYNEQFF.

The chain carries TRBV6-1 and TRBJ2-2, with 7 bases lining up with TRBD1. Germline CDR1 is MNHNS and CDR2 is SASEGT. After removal of 6 bases from V and 1 base from J, the junction contained 5 bases not matched to a gene. This CDR3 has 15 residues. The CDR3 DNA sequence: TGTGCCAGCAGGACGGGACAGCAGAACACCGGGGAGCTGTTTTTT. Its translation: CASRTGQQNTGELFF.

In its sample, this clonotype was seen once. The chain links TRBV6-2 or TRBV6-3 to TRBJ1-2; D remains unclear. CDR1 MNHEY and CDR2 SVGEGT come from the germline V gene. The CDR3 has 15 residues. V dropped 0 bases and J dropped 6 bases, with 14 bases sitting between them. The CDR3: CASSYSSVEVDGYTF. In nucleotides, the CDR3 is TGTGCCAGCAGTTACTCTTCAGTAGAAGTAGATGGCTACACCTTC.

This clonotype was seen many times. The V call is TRBV29-1, the J call TRBJ1-1; D is unresolved. Germline V lookup: CDR1 SQVTM, CDR2 ANQGSEA. This CDR3 is 12 amino acids long. The germline V and J ends were trimmed by 3 bases and 5 bases, with 10 bases remaining between them. The CDR3: CSVEGGETEAFF. The CDR3 region has the DNA TGCAGCGTTGAGGGTGGGGAGACTGAAGCTTTCTTT.

This clonotype was counted at least ten times. The rearrangement joins TRBV30 to TRBJ2-7; D is possibly TRBD2 (6 bases). The CDR3 runs 13 residues. Looked up from germline, CDR1 is GTSNPN and CDR2 is SVGIG (reference sequence). Trimming took 2 bases from V and 3 from J, leaving 11 bases between them. The CDR3 loop is CAWSRASVYEQYF. CDR3 coding DNA: TGTGCCTGGAGTCGGGCTAGCGTCTACGAGCAGTACTTC.

This clonotype has ten or more counts. The chain is built from TRBV7-9 and TRBJ1-5, with TRBD1 matching 7 bases. Germline CDR1 is SEHNR and CDR2 is FQNEAQ (reference sequence). The CDR3 is made up of 14 amino acids. Trimming at V came to 5 bases and at J to 6 bases, leaving 7 bases not matched to a gene. The CDR3 loop reads CASSPLQGTQPQHF. CDR3 sequence (DNA): TGTGCCAGCAGCCCACTACAGGGGACTCAGCCCCAGCATTTT.

This clonotype was counted many times. The V gene is TRBV6-1, the J gene TRBJ1-4; 8 positions match TRBD1. The CDR3 contains 14 residues. CDR1 is MNHNS, CDR2 SASEGT, per germline. V shed 6 bases, J shed 10 bases, and the junction held 10 bases outside the gene matches. The CDR3 spells CASRPFAGQGKLFF. In nucleotides, the CDR3 is TGTGCCAGCAGACCATTTGCCGGACAGGGAAAACTGTTTTTT.

A note on this clonotype: One end of the junction does not line up with germline, which may come from a read error. The chain recombines TRBV29-1 with TRBJ2-1; 12 bases fit TRBD2. Germline CDR1 reads SQVTM; CDR2 reads ANQGSEA. The CDR3 contains 14 residues. DNA for the CDR3: TGCAGCGCTGAAAAGACTAGCGGGAGAGATGAGCAGTTCTTC. It codes for CSAEKTSGRDEQFF.

This clonotype was detected many times. V gene TRBV19 combines with J gene TRBJ1-1; 8 bases map to TRBD1. Looked up from germline, CDR1 is LNHDA and CDR2 is SQIVND (reference sequence). V was pared by 5 bases and J by 2 bases, with 10 bases of the junction left unmatched. This CDR3 is built from 16 residues. The CDR3 region is CASSPQGAVHNTEAFF. In DNA, the CDR3 is TGTGCCAGTAGTCCTCAGGGGGCGGTTCATAACACTGAAGCTTTCTTT.

This clonotype occurred many times. V gene TRBV6-1 combines with J gene TRBJ1-2; TRBD1 is a possible D gene (5 bases). V dropped 7 bases and J dropped 5 bases, with 17 bases sitting between them. CDR1 is MNHNS, CDR2 SASEGT, per germline. The CDR3 consists of 14 residues. The CDR3 region has the DNA TGTGCCAGCACTCCTCGGGGCGCCCGGTATGGCTACACCTTC. This translates into CASTPRGARYGYTF.

This clonotype was detected ten times or more. The chain uses TRBV6-4 and TRBJ2-5, with D perhaps matching TRBD2 (7 bases). V was pared by 5 bases and J by 5 bases, with 15 bases between. The CDR3 has 14 residues. The germline gives CDR1 MRHNA, CDR2 SNTAGT. The CDR3 loop reads CASSRGGAQETQYF. The CDR3 DNA reads as TGTGCCAGCAGTAGGGGGGGGGCACAGGAGACCCAGTACTTC.

The chain joins TRBV20-1 to TRBJ2-7; 12 positions match TRBD2. This CDR3 has 14 residues. Germline CDR1 reads DFQATT; CDR2 reads SNEGSKA (reference sequence). Trimming cost V 4 bases and J 6 bases; bases outside gene matches: 7. In DNA form, the CDR3 reads TGCAGTGCTACGCGACTAGCGGGAGAGGGCGAGCAGTACTTC. Translation: CSATRLAGEGEQYF.

This clonotype was found many times. This chain connects TRBV19 to TRBJ1-4; D ambiguous. Germline V gene sequence: CDR1 LNHDA, CDR2 SQIVND (reference sequence). Trimming cost V 1 base and J 3 bases, with 15 bases left between them. This CDR3 is built from 17 residues. CDR3 nucleotide sequence: TGTGCCAGTAGTATAGTTACACGGAGCGGATCTAATGAAAAACTGTTTTTT. Translating gives CASSIVTRSGSNEKLFF.

This clonotype occurred many times. V is TRBV27 and J is TRBJ2-3; D is uncertain. This CDR3 is built from 15 residues. Trimming pared 1 base from V and 4 bases from J, leaving 12 bases between. Looked up from germline, CDR1 is MNHEY and CDR2 is SMNVEV (reference sequence). The CDR3 loop is CASSLLARPPDTQYF. The CDR3 coding sequence is TGTGCCAGCAGTTTATTGGCGCGCCCCCCAGATACGCAGTATTTT.

This clonotype was found many times. This chain links TRBV7-3 with TRBJ2-2; TRBD2 is a possible D gene (6 bases). V shed 2 bases and J shed 0 bases, with 13 bases lying between them. The V gene's germline CDR1 is SGHTA and CDR2 FQGTGA. The CDR3 consists of 17 residues. CDR3: CASSLLGGEANTGELFF. The CDR3 nucleotides are TGTGCCAGCAGCTTATTGGGTGGGGAGGCGAACACCGGGGAGCTGTTTTTT.

This chain joins TRBV9 and TRBJ2-1; TRBD2 agrees at 8 bases. Per germline, CDR1 SGDLS and CDR2 YYNGEE. The CDR3 extends over 17 amino acids. V dropped 3 bases and J dropped 0; count of bases not matched to a gene: 8. The CDR3 here is CASSATQREPSYNEQFF. The CDR3 DNA follows: TGTGCCAGCAGCGCCACACAGCGGGAGCCCTCCTACAATGAGCAGTTCTTC.

This clonotype occurred many times. The chain has TRBV9 and TRBJ1-2; D is ambiguous. V lost 4 bases and J 4 bases, leaving 8 bases between the germline ends. CDR1 SGDLS and CDR2 YYNGEE come from the germline V gene. This CDR3 has 12 residues. The CDR3 nucleotides are TGTGCCAGCAGCCAAGGAGGCTATGGCTACACCTTC. Translating gives CASSQGGYGYTF.

This clonotype was found many times. The chain uses TRBV27 and TRBJ2-7; 11 bases are shared with TRBD1. V trimming: 5 bases; J trimming: 3 bases; junction bases outside the gene matches: 3. This CDR3 spans 14 amino acids. In germline, CDR1 is MNHEY, CDR2 SMNVEV (reference sequence). The DNA of the CDR3 is TGTGCCAGCAGTGACGGGACAGGGGGCTACGAGCAGTACTTC. It is translated as CASSDGTGGYEQYF.

This clonotype has a count of ten or more. The chain uses TRBV18 and TRBJ2-7; D gene unclear. V lost 0 bases, J lost 6 bases, and 6 bases lay in between. In germline, CDR1 is KGHSH, CDR2 LQKENI. This CDR3 is 12 amino acids long. CDR3 sequence reads: CASSPPMGEQYF. Written as DNA, the CDR3 is TGTGCCAGCTCACCACCCATGGGCGAGCAGTACTTC. Looking up the rest from reference TRBV18 and TRBJ2-7 gives the full variable domain: NAGVMQNPRHLVRRRGQEARLRCSPMKGHSHVYWYRQLPEEGLKFMVYLQKENIIDESGMPKERFSAEFPKEGPSILRIQQVVRGDSAAYFCASSPPMGEQYFGPGTRLTVT.